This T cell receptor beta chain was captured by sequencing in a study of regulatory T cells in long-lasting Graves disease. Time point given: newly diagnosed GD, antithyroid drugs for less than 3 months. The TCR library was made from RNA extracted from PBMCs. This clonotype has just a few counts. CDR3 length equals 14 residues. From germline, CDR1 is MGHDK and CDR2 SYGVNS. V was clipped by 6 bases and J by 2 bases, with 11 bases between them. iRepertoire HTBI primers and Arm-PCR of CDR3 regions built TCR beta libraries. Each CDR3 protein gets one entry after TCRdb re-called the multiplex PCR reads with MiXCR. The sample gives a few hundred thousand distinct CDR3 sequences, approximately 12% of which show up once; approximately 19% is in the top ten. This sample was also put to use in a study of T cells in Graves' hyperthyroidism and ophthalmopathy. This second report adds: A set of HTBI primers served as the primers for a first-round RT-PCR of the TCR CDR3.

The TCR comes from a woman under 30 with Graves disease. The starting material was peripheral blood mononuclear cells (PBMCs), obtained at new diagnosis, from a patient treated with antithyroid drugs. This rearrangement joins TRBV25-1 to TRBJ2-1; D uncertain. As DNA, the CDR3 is TGTGCCAGCAGGGGGTCCGCGGCCTACAATGAGCAGTTCTTC. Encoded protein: CASRGSAAYNEQFF.